Listed here are 25 T cell receptor beta chains from one sample, sequenced in a study of shared clonotypes between healthy human individuals. Profiling relied on immunoSEQ multiplex PCR, and the TCRdb table lists in-frame clones only, not all of them. This sample has about 980,000 clones, with less than 85% found just once. The source material was memory CD4+ T cells sorted from blood. The subset is: CD45RA-negative fraction. The receptors here all came from a man aged 18 to 30 in good health.

The CDR3 coding sequence is TGTGCCTGGAGTTCGCGACTCTCAGATACGCAGTATTTT. This gives the protein CAWSSRLSDTQYF. The chain combines TRBV30 with TRBJ2-3; D remains unclear. V was shortened by 2 bases and J by 4 bases, with 10 bases between the two germline ends. CDR3 length: 13 residues. Germline-derived CDR1 and CDR2 are GTSNPN and SVGIG (reference sequence).

V is TRBV6-5 and J is TRBJ2-7; 9 positions agree with TRBD1. Germline V lookup: CDR1 MNHEY, CDR2 SVGAGI. After removal of 9 bases from V and 3 bases from J, the junction contained 12 bases not matched to a gene. The CDR3 extends over 15 amino acids. The CDR3 DNA reads as TGTGCCAGTCGGACAGGGGCCCTAAATGGCTACGAGCAGTACTTC. This encodes CASRTGALNGYEQYF.

The chain carries TRBV28 and TRBJ2-7; 13 bases agree with TRBD2. The CDR3 is 18 residues long. The J segment lost 2 bases and the V segment lost 5 bases, leaving 12 bases of the junction unmatched. Germline V gene sequence: CDR1 MDHEN, CDR2 SYDVKM. In nucleotides, the CDR3 is TGTGCCAGCAGTACGGTAAGGGGACTAGCGGGATCTACCTACGAGCAGTACTTC. It is translated as CASSTVRGLAGSTYEQYF. Filled out from reference TRBV28 and TRBJ2-7, the complete variable domain reads DVKVTQSSRYLVKRTGEKVFLECVQDMDHENMFWYRQDPGLGLRLIYFSYDVKMKEKGDIPEGYSVSREKKERFSLILESASTNQTSMYLCASSTVRGLAGSTYEQYFGPGTRLTVT.

This clone was observed once. The V call is TRBV10-3, the J call TRBJ2-7; 8 nucleotides align to TRBD2. The CDR3 has 14 residues. Germline V CDR1 and CDR2: ENHRY, SYGVKD. The CDR3 protein is CATALSGGRYEQYF. The CDR3 nucleotides read TGTGCAACCGCACTAAGCGGGGGTAGGTACGAGCAGTACTTC.

V and J are TRBV7-2 and TRBJ2-3; 12 bases agree with TRBD2. CDR3 size: 15 residues. The germline gives CDR1 SGHTA, CDR2 FQGNSA. The V gene end was trimmed by 1 base and the J gene end by 8 bases; junction bases not matched to a gene: 4. CDR3 DNA: TGTGCCAGCAGCTTAGGTCTAGCGGGAGGGGGTACGCAGTATTTT. Protein product: CASSLGLAGGGTQYF.

The chain joins TRBV6-6 to TRBJ2-3, with D possibly called TRBD1 or TRBD2 (5 bases each). CDR1 and CDR2 from the germline V gene are MNHNY and SVGAGI (reference sequence). This CDR3 region has 12 residues. V was cut by 6 bases and J by 4 bases, with 8 bases left in between. In nucleotides, the CDR3 is TGTGCCAGCAGGTGGGGGTCAGATACGCAGTATTTT. Protein sequence: CASRWGSDTQYF.

Only a few counts were recorded for this clone. J is TRBJ2-3 and V is TRBV2, with 9 bases fitting TRBD1. CDR1 and CDR2 (germline): SNHLY, FYNNEI. The CDR3 is 19 amino acids. J was trimmed by 3 bases and V by 6 bases; bases with no gene match: 19. The CDR3 reads CASSPRDREGRRRTDTQYF. CDR3 DNA sequence: TGTGCCAGCAGCCCGCGGGACAGGGAAGGCCGAAGAAGGACAGATACGCAGTATTTT.

The gene calls are TRBV2 and TRBJ2-5; D is unclear. Germline lookup yields CDR1 SNHLY and CDR2 FYNNEI. Trimming removed 8 bases at V and 1 base at J, with 8 bases between. CDR3 length equals 12 residues. The CDR3 region is CASAAFQETQYF. CDR3 sequence (DNA): TGTGCCAGCGCAGCCTTCCAAGAGACCCAGTACTTC.

A word on this clone: Additional DNA sequences in this sample encode the identical CDR3. The chain has TRBV5-1 and TRBJ2-7, with TRBD2 matching 8 bases. Trimming at V came to 0 bases and at J to 6 bases, leaving 5 bases not matched to a gene. CDR1 is SGHRS and CDR2 is YFSETQ in the germline V gene. The CDR3 runs 14 residues. The CDR3 loop reads CASSLERGLGEQYF. Here the CDR3 DNA reads TGCGCCAGCAGCTTGGAGCGGGGGTTGGGCGAGCAGTACTTC.

This clone was observed a single time. In nucleotides, the CDR3 is TGTGCCAGTAGTACGACTTACGAGCAGTACTTC. Its translation: CASSTTYEQYF. The V and J genes are TRBV19 and TRBJ2-7; D is unresolved. CDR1 and CDR2 (germline): LNHDA, SQIVND (reference sequence). V was shortened by 4 bases and J by 4 bases, with 5 bases between the two germline ends. The CDR3 contains 11 residues. Drawing the rest from reference TRBV19 and TRBJ2-7, the complete variable domain is DGGITQSPKYLFRKEGQNVTLSCEQNLNHDAMYWYRQDPGQGLRLIYYSQIVNDFQKGDIAEGYSVSREKKESFPLTVTSAQKNPTAFYLCASSTTYEQYFGPGTRLTVT.

V usage is TRBV2 and J usage is TRBJ2-5, with 7 bases fitting TRBD1. The trim removed 4 bases at V and 7 bases at J, leaving 12 bases unmatched. Germline CDR1 SNHLY, CDR2 FYNNEI. The CDR3 consists of 15 residues. Written as DNA, the CDR3 is TGTGCCAGCAGTGTGGAAGGGGGCGCCGGTGGGACCCAGTACTTC. Translation gives CASSVEGGAGGTQYF.

The chain couples TRBV5-4 to TRBJ1-2; TRBD1 might be the D (5 bases). Germline-derived CDR1 and CDR2 are SGHNT and YYREEE (reference sequence). Between the trimmed V and J ends, which lost 4 bases and 2 bases, there was a span of 12 bases. This CDR3 is built from 14 residues. The CDR3 spells CASSQSTGNYGYTF. For the CDR3, the DNA is TGTGCCAGCAGCCAATCAACAGGAAACTATGGCTACACCTTC.

This chain links TRBV6-5 with TRBJ2-7; perhaps TRBD1 as D (6 bases). V lost 5 bases to trimming and J lost 2 bases, with 10 bases between them. The germline V gene has CDR1 MNHEY and CDR2 SVGAGI. This CDR3 contains 13 residues. CDR3: CASSQRDTYEQYF. In DNA form, the CDR3 reads TGTGCCAGCAGTCAACGGGACACCTACGAGCAGTACTTC.

The J gene is TRBJ2-3, the V gene TRBV18, with D hard to call. V dropped 1 base and J dropped 14 bases, with 13 bases sitting between them. The CDR3 runs 12 residues. Per the germline V gene, CDR1 is KGHSH and CDR2 is LQKENI. CDR3: CASSPQREWVYF. Written as DNA, the CDR3 is TGTGCCAGCTCACCACAAAGGGAATGGGTGTATTTT.

With respect to this clone: The same CDR3 also results from other DNA sequences found in this sample. The chain has TRBV6-5 and TRBJ2-7, with 12 bases that match TRBD2. Germline V gene data show CDR1 as MNHEY and CDR2 as SVGAGI. Trimming took 0 bases from V and 4 from J; bases not matched to a gene: 4. The CDR3 has 16 residues. The CDR3 DNA follows: TGTGCCAGCAGTTACTCGATACTAGCGGGAGGTTACGAGCAGTACTTC. Its translation: CASSYSILAGGYEQYF.

The chain uses TRBV7-9 and TRBJ2-3; TRBD1 might be the D (5 bases). Germline CDR1 reads SEHNR; CDR2 reads FQNEAQ (reference sequence). The ends were cut back, 1 base at V and 4 bases at J, with 12 bases in the middle. The CDR3 consists of 15 residues. The CDR3 reads CASSLEGQGSDTQYF. The DNA of the CDR3 is TGTGCCAGCAGCTTAGAAGGGCAGGGATCAGATACGCAGTATTTT.

This chain joins TRBV5-1 and TRBJ1-5; D gene unclear. V was cut by 4 bases and J by 1 base, with 6 bases left in between. The CDR3 loop spans 13 amino acids. Per germline, CDR1 SGHRS and CDR2 YFSETQ. The DNA of the CDR3 is TGCGCCAGCAGCATCGACAGCAATCAGCCCCAGCATTTT. This sequence encodes CASSIDSNQPQHF.

This chain's CDR3 is CASSLELVAQYF. The CDR3 DNA follows: TGTGCCAGCAGCTTAGAACTAGTTGCGCAGTATTTT. This sequence joins TRBV7-9 and TRBJ2-3, with D possibly matching TRBD2 (5 bases). From germline, CDR1 is SEHNR and CDR2 FQNEAQ (reference sequence). The CDR3 consists of 12 residues. The V end was cut by 1 base, the J end by 10 bases, with 9 bases between.

J is TRBJ2-1 and V is TRBV5-4; D is uncertain. The CDR3 totals 13 residues. V lost 0 bases and J lost 7, with 8 bases in between. CDR1 is SGHNT and CDR2 is YYREEE in the germline V gene (reference sequence). As DNA, the CDR3 is TGTGCCAGCAGCTTGGTACAGCGAAATGAGCAGTTCTTC. Amino acid sequence: CASSLVQRNEQFF.

This chain uses TRBV5-4 with TRBJ2-7; 8 nucleotides agree with TRBD1. This CDR3 is 12 amino acids long. Trimming at V came to 7 bases and at J to 3 bases, leaving 3 bases not matched to a gene. Germline V CDR1 and CDR2: SGHNT, YYREEE (reference sequence). The CDR3 sequence is CASQGQDYEQYF. CDR3 sequence (DNA): TGTGCCAGCCAGGGACAGGACTACGAGCAGTACTTC.

This chain links TRBV7-6 with TRBJ1-3; possible D gene TRBD1, 5 bases. CDR1 and CDR2 (germline): SGHVS, FNYEAQ. V was shortened by 5 bases and J by 0 bases, with 14 bases between the two germline ends. The CDR3 runs 16 residues. CDR3 amino acids: CASSPRRDYSGNTIYF. The CDR3 nucleotides read TGTGCCAGCAGCCCCCGGCGGGACTACTCTGGAAACACCATATATTTT.

The gene calls are TRBV18 and TRBJ1-1; 8 bases align to TRBD1. Germline CDR1 reads KGHSH; CDR2 reads LQKENI. V lost 5 bases to trimming and J lost 4 bases; unmatched junction nucleotides: 6. This CDR3 comprises 14 residues. CDR3 sequence: CASSGQGAPTEAFF. CDR3 nucleotides: TGTGCCAGCTCAGGCCAGGGGGCGCCCACTGAAGCTTTCTTT.

The V and J genes are TRBV6-6 and TRBJ2-2, with TRBD1 matching 8 bases. With V trimmed by 7 bases and J by 4 bases, 8 bases remained unmatched. The V gene's germline CDR1 is MNHNY and CDR2 SVGAGI (reference sequence). The CDR3 length is 15 residues. The CDR3 bases are TGTGCCAGCAAGACAGGGGAACGGAGCACCGGGGAGCTGTTTTTT. This codes for CASKTGERSTGELFF.

This clone has only one observation. The chain couples TRBV15 to TRBJ2-3, with a possible D match to TRBD1 (5 bases). Trimming cost V 0 bases and J 4 bases, with 14 bases left between them. From germline, CDR1 is LNHNV and CDR2 YYDKDF (reference sequence). This CDR3 spans 16 amino acids. As DNA, the CDR3 is TGTGCCACCAGCAGAGAGTGGCAGGGAAAGCCAGATACGCAGTATTTT. Protein sequence: CATSREWQGKPDTQYF.

The gene calls are TRBV6-6 and TRBJ1-1; D call uncertain. CDR1 is MNHNY and CDR2 is SVGAGI in the germline V gene (reference sequence). The CDR3 runs to 11 residues. Deletions cut 7 bases from V and 1 base from J, with 4 bases between. For the CDR3, the DNA is TGTGCCAGCATTCAGAACACTGAAGCTTTCTTT. Translation: CASIQNTEAFF.